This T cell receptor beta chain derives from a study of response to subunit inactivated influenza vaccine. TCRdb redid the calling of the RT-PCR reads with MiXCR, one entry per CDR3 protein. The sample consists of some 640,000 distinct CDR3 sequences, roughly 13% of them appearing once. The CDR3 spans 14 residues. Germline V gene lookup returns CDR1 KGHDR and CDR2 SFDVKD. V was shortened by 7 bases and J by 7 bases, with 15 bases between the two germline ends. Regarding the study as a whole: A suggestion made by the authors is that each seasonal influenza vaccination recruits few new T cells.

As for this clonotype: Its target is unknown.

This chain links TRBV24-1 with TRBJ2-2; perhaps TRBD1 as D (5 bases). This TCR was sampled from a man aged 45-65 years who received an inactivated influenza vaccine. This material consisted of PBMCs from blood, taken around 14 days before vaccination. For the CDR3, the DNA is TGTGCCACCAGCGCACAGGTTAAGGGCGGGGAGCTGTTTTTT. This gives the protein CATSAQVKGGELFF.